This T cell receptor (beta chain) was found in a study of T cell repertoires in cytomegalovirus infection. Study-level background: Public TCR beta signatures provided an indication of both CMV infection and a matching HLA type. General study points: Summed public TCR beta family frequency identified CMV carriers bearing the relevant HLA. Dominating the ex vivo response were TCR beta clonotypes that were CMV-specific and HLA-C-restricted.

The CDR3 has 13 residues. V dropped 0 bases and J dropped 4 bases, with 6 bases sitting between them. Germline V gene lookup returns CDR1 DFQATT and CDR2 SNEGSKA (reference sequence). TCRdb reprocessed the reads via MiXCR and lists one record per CDR3 protein. The top ten hold approximately 15% of the sample, which has around 300,000 distinct CDR3 sequences, about 23% seen once. On this clonotype: Its antigen remains unidentified.

The source is a human donor in good health (CMV status not recorded). Some clones in this sample may be carry-over from other donors' samples. V is TRBV20-1 and J is TRBJ2-2; D call uncertain. Source material: PBMCs. The CDR3 spells CSARDTPTGELFF. DNA for the CDR3: TGCAGTGCTAGAGATACCCCCACCGGGGAGCTGTTTTTT.